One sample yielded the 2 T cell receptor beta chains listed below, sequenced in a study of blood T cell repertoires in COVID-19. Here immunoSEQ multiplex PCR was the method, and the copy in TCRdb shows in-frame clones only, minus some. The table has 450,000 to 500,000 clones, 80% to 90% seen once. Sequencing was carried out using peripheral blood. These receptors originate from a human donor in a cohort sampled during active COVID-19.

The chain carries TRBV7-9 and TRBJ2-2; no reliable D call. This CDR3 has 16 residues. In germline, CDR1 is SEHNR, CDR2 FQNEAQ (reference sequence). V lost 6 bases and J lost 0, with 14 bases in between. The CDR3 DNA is TGTGCCAGCAGTTATAGCACAAACGCGAACACCGGGGAGCTGTTTTTT. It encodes CASSYSTNANTGELFF.

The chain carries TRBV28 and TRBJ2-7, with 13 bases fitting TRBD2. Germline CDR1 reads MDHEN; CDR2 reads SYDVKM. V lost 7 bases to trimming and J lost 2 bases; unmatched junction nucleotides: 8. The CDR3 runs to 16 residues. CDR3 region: CASTTSGRVPPYEQYF. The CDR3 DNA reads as TGTGCCAGCACTACTAGCGGGAGGGTACCCCCCTACGAGCAGTACTTC.